These 16 T cell receptor beta chains were all obtained from the same sample, sequenced in a study of OX40 agonist ivuxolimab in advanced cancers. The library relied on the immunoSEQ multiplex PCR assay. TCRdb limited this immuneACCESS table to in-frame rearrangements with V and J called. A share of clones is missing; checked studies link under half to unresolved V genes, and the rest is unexplained. Across this sample there are tens of thousands of clones, with around 82% seen only once. The top ten clones comprise 4.4% of the sample. Sequenced here: CD4+ or CD8+ T cells sorted from blood, sampled in a trial of the OX40 agonist ivuxolimab. The receptor set was obtained from an adult with an advanced solid tumor such as melanoma, head and neck, liver or kidney cancer.

The gene calls are TRBV19 and TRBJ1-1, with 8 bases lining up with TRBD1. The V gene end was trimmed by 4 bases and the J gene end by 2 bases; junction bases not matched to a gene: 3. The germline gives CDR1 LNHDA, CDR2 SQIVND (reference sequence). The CDR3 extends over 14 amino acids. The CDR3, as DNA: TGTGCCAGTAGTACGGGACAGGCAAACACTGAAGCTTTCTTT. Translating gives CASSTGQANTEAFF.

This clone was detected once. J is TRBJ1-2 and V is TRBV6-1, with D unclear. There are 13 residues in the CDR3. Trimming took off 2 bases at V and 4 bases at J, with 8 bases between the two ends. Per the germline V gene, CDR1 is MNHNS and CDR2 is SASEGT. The CDR3 sequence: CASSERGLYGYTF. The CDR3 coding sequence is TGTGCCAGCAGTGAACGGGGTCTCTATGGCTACACCTTC.

The V and J genes are TRBV5-4 and TRBJ2-5, with 15 bases identical to TRBD2. CDR3 length: 19 amino acids. The germline V gene encodes CDR1 SGHNT and CDR2 YYREEE (reference sequence). The ends lost 0 bases at V and 5 bases at J; junction bases unmatched: 11. The CDR3 DNA reads as TGTGCCAGCAGCTTGGGTGGACTAGCGGGGGGGCTGAATTTGGAGACCCAGTACTTC. Translated, it gives CASSLGGLAGGLNLETQYF.

The genes are TRBV29-1 and TRBJ1-2; TRBD1 might be the D (5 bases). V was trimmed by 0 bases and J by 4 bases, leaving 24 bases between them. The CDR3 totals 18 residues. Germline V CDR1 and CDR2: SQVTM, ANQGSEA. CDR3 residues: CSVEDPNFGRGFGYGYTF. Written as DNA, the CDR3 is TGCAGCGTTGAAGATCCTAATTTCGGGAGGGGTTTCGGCTATGGCTACACCTTC.

The chain joins TRBV19 to TRBJ1-3, with a possible D match to TRBD1 (5 bases). Germline V gives CDR1 LNHDA, CDR2 SQIVND (reference sequence). Deletions cut 5 bases from V and 8 bases from J, with 16 bases between. This CDR3 contains 14 residues. The CDR3 region is CASSDPGRMDTIYF. The CDR3 nucleotides read TGTGCCAGTAGTGATCCGGGGCGTATGGACACCATATATTTT.

The V call is TRBV19, the J call TRBJ1-1; 11 bases are shared with TRBD1. Germline lookup yields CDR1 LNHDA and CDR2 SQIVND (reference sequence). The V and J ends lost 1 base and 2 bases, in that order; junction bases with no gene match: 9. The CDR3 length is 18 residues. CDR3 protein: CASSIGIRDRGANTEAFF. Here the CDR3 DNA reads TGTGCCAGTAGTATAGGAATCCGGGACAGGGGGGCAAACACTGAAGCTTTCTTT.

This clone came up a few times. CDR3 coding DNA: TGTGCCAGTGTGGAATTGGGACAGCCGGGCGTGGGTACGCAGTATTTT. The encoded protein is CASVELGQPGVGTQYF. V usage is TRBV19 and J usage is TRBJ2-3; 7 bases map to TRBD1. The CDR3 consists of 16 residues. With V trimmed by 8 bases and J by 8 bases, 19 bases remained unmatched. Germline CDR1 and CDR2: LNHDA and SQIVND (reference sequence).

The genes are TRBV27 and TRBJ1-5; possibly TRBD1 for D (6 bases). The germline CDR1 and CDR2 sequences are MNHEY and SMNVEV (reference sequence). Trimming removed 8 bases from V and 4 bases from J, with 15 bases in between. The CDR3 spans 14 residues. The CDR3 reads CASGKLGGNQPQHF. CDR3 coding DNA: TGTGCCAGCGGCAAACTAGGGGGAAATCAGCCCCAGCATTTT.

The chain recombines TRBV7-2 with TRBJ1-3; 9 positions match TRBD1. In germline, CDR1 is SGHTA, CDR2 FQGNSA. The CDR3 spans 15 residues. Trimming removed 5 bases from V and 0 bases from J; junction bases left unmatched: 2. The CDR3 nucleotides are TGTGCCAGCAGCCGACAGGGGGACTCTGGAAACACCATATATTTT. Its translation is CASSRQGDSGNTIYF.

This rearrangement joins TRBV7-3 to TRBJ2-1, with 9 bases fitting TRBD2. Unmatched junction bases numbered 9, after V lost 1 base and J lost 5 bases. Germline-derived CDR1 and CDR2 are SGHTA and FQGTGA. The CDR3 sequence is 17 residues long. The DNA for the CDR3 is TGTGCCAGCAGCTTAAGGCCGGCTAGCGGGAACGACAATGAGCAGTTCTTC. Translated: CASSLRPASGNDNEQFF.

V gene TRBV6-1 combines with J gene TRBJ1-1; D is perhaps TRBD1 (6 bases). CDR1 is MNHNS, CDR2 SASEGT, per germline. The CDR3 consists of 11 residues. Trimming cost V 9 bases and J 4 bases, with 9 bases left between them. In DNA form, the CDR3 reads TGTGCCAGTACAGGGCCCACTGAAGCTTTCTTT. It is translated as CASTGPTEAFF.

The rearrangement joins TRBV6-1 to TRBJ1-5, with 9 bases identical to TRBD1. The junction had 6 bases not matched to a gene; V was cut back by 3 bases and J by 12 bases. The V gene's germline CDR1 is MNHNS and CDR2 SASEGT. The CDR3 has 13 amino acids. CDR3 DNA sequence: TGTGCCAGCAGTGAGGACGGGACAGGGAGCCAGCATTTT. It encodes CASSEDGTGSQHF.

This chain joins TRBV7-2 and TRBJ1-2; TRBD1 is a possible D gene (6 bases). This CDR3 comprises 15 residues. CDR1 SGHTA and CDR2 FQGNSA come from the germline V gene. Trimming took off 5 bases at V and 7 bases at J, with 20 bases between the two ends. CDR3 loop: CASSGKTGGYGGYTF. CDR3 DNA: TGTGCCAGCAGCGGAAAGACAGGCGGATATGGTGGCTACACCTTC.

V usage is TRBV6-1 and J usage is TRBJ2-3, with unresolved D. V lost 7 bases, J lost 5 bases, and 7 bases lay in between. The CDR3 is 11 residues long. Germline CDR1 reads MNHNS; CDR2 reads SASEGT. The CDR3 region has the DNA TGTGCCAGCACCGGGCTAGATACGCAGTATTTT. Amino acid sequence: CASTGLDTQYF.

The chain has TRBV7-2 and TRBJ2-7; TRBD1 aligns across 7 bases. Germline values: CDR1 SGHTA, CDR2 FQGNSA. The CDR3 contains 13 residues. The trim removed 6 bases at V and 5 bases at J, leaving 7 bases unmatched. This CDR3 is CASSHRGGHEQYF. DNA of the CDR3: TGTGCCAGCAGTCACAGGGGCGGCCACGAGCAGTACTTC.

The chain combines TRBV9 with TRBJ2-7, with D uncertain. CDR3 length: 14 amino acids. V was pared by 0 bases and J by 1 base, with 8 bases between. CDR1 SGDLS and CDR2 YYNGEE come from the germline V gene. This CDR3 is CASSVASGSYEQYF. The CDR3 DNA reads TGTGCCAGCAGCGTAGCGTCCGGGTCCTACGAGCAGTACTTC.